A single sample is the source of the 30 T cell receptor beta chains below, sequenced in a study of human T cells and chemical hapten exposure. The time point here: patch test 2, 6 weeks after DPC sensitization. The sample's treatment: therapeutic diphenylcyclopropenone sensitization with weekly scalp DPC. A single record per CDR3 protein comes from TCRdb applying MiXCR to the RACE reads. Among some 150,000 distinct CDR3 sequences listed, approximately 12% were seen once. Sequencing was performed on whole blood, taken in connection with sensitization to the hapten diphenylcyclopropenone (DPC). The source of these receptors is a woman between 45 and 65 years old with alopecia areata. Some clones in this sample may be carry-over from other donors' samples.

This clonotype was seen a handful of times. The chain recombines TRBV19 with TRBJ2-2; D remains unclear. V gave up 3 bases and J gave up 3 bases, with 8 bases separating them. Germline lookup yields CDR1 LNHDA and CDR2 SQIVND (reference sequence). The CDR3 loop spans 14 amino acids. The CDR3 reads CASSIGIYTGELFF. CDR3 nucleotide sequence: TGTGCCAGTAGTATCGGCATCTACACCGGGGAGCTGTTTTTT. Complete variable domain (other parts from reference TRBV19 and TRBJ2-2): DGGITQSPKYLFRKEGQNVTLSCEQNLNHDAMYWYRQDPGQGLRLIYYSQIVNDFQKGDIAEGYSVSREKKESFPLTVTSAQKNPTAFYLCASSIGIYTGELFFGEGSRLTVL.

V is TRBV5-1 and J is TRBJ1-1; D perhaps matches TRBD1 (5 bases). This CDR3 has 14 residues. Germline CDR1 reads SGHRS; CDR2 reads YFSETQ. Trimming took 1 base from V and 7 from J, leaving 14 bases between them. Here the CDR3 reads CASSLRARADEAFF. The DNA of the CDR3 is TGCGCCAGCAGCTTGAGGGCCAGGGCGGATGAAGCTTTCTTT.

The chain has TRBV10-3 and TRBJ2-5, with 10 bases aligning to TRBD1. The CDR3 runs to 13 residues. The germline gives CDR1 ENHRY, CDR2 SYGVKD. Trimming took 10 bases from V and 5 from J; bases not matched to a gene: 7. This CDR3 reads CATRQGASETQYF. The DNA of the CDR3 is TGTGCCACTAGACAGGGGGCAAGTGAGACCCAGTACTTC.

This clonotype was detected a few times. The CDR3 nucleotides read TGTGCCACCAGCGCCTACAATGAGCAGTTCTTC. Its translation: CATSAYNEQFF. The genes are TRBV24-1 and TRBJ2-1; D remains unclear. This CDR3 region has 11 residues. The germline CDR1 and CDR2 sequences are KGHDR and SFDVKD. Trimming took 7 bases from V and 2 from J, leaving 2 bases between them.

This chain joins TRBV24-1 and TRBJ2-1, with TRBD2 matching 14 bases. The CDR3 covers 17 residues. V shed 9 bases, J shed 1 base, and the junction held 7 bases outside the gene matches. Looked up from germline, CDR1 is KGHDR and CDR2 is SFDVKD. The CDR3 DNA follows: TGTGCCACCGGTGGGACTAGCGGGAGAGGGTCCTACAATGAGCAGTTCTTC. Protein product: CATGGTSGRGSYNEQFF.

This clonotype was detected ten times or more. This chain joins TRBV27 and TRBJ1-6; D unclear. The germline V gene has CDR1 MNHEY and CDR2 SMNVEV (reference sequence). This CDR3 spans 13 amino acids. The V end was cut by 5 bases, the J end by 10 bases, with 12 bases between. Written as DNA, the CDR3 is TGTGCCAGCAGTCAACACAGAGGGTCACCCCTCCACTTT. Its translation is CASSQHRGSPLHF.

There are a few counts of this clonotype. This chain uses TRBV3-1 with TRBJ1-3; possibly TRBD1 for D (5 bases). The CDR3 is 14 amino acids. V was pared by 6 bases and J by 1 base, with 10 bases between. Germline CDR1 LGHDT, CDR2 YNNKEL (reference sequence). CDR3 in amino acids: CASRPRGSGNTIYF. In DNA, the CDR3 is TGTGCCAGCAGACCAAGGGGTTCTGGAAACACCATATATTTT.

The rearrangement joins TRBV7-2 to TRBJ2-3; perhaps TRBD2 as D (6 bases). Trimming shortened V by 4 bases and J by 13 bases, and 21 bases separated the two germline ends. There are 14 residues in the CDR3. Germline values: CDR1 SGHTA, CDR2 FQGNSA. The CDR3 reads CASSSDGRAGGKYF. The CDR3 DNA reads TGTGCCAGCAGCTCAGATGGTCGGGCTGGAGGGAAGTATTTT.

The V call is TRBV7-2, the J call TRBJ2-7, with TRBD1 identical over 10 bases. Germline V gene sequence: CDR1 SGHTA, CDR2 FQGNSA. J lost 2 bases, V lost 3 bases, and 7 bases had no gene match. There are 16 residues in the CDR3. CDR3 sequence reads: CASSFTGTGATYEQYF. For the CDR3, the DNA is TGTGCCAGCAGCTTTACCGGGACAGGGGCGACCTACGAGCAGTACTTC.

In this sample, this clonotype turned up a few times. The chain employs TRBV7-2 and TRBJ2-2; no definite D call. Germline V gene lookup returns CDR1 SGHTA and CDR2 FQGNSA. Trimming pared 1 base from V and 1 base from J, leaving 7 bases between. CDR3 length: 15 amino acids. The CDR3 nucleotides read TGTGCCAGCAGCTTAGTCTTAGGGAACACCGGGGAGCTGTTTTTT. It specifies CASSLVLGNTGELFF.

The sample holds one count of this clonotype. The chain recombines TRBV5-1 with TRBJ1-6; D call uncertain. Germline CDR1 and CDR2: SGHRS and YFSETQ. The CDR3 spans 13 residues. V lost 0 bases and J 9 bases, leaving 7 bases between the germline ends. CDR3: CASSLEGLSPLHF. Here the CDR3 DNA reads TGCGCCAGCAGCTTGGAAGGCCTTTCACCCCTCCACTTT.

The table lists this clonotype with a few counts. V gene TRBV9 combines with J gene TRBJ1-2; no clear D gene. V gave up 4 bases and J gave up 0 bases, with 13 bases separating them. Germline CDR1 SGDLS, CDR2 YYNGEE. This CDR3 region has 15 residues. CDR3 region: CASSPSTQANYGYTF. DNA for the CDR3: TGTGCCAGCAGCCCAAGCACCCAAGCTAACTATGGCTACACCTTC.

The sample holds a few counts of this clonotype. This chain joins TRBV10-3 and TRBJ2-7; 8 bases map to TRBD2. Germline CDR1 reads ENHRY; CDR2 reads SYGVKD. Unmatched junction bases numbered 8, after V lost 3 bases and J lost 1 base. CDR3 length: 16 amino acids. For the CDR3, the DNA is TGTGCCATCAGTGAATTCCCGGCGGGAGGATCCTACGAGCAGTACTTC. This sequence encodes CAISEFPAGGSYEQYF.

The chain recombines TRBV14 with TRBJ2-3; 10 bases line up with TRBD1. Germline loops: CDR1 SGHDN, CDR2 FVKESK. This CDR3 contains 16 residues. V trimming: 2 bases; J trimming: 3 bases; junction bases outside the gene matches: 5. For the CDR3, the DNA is TGTGCCAGCAGCCAACCGGGACAGGGGAGGACAGATACGCAGTATTTT. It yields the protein CASSQPGQGRTDTQYF.

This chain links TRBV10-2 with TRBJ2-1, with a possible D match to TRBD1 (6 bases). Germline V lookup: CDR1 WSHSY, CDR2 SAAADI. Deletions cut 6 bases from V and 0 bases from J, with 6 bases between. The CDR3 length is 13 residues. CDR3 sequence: CASRDSSYNEQFF. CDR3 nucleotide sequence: TGCGCCAGCAGGGACAGCTCCTACAATGAGCAGTTCTTC.

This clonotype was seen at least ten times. The CDR3 is CASSTTSGVSYEQYF. CDR3 sequence (DNA): TGTGCCAGCAGTACGACTAGCGGGGTATCCTACGAGCAGTACTTC. This chain joins TRBV11-2 and TRBJ2-7; TRBD2 matches 11 bases. Germline CDR1 SGHAT, CDR2 FQNNGV. The CDR3 has 15 residues. V was pared by 6 bases and J by 1 base, with 5 bases of the junction left unmatched.

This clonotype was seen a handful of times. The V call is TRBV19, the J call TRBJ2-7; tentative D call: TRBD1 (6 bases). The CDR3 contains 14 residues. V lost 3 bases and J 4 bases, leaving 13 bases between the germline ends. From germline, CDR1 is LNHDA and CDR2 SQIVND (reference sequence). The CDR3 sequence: CASSMAGARYEQYF. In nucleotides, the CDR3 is TGTGCCAGTAGTATGGCAGGGGCCCGATACGAGCAGTACTTC. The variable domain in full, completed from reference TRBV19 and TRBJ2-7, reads DGGITQSPKYLFRKEGQNVTLSCEQNLNHDAMYWYRQDPGQGLRLIYYSQIVNDFQKGDIAEGYSVSREKKESFPLTVTSAQKNPTAFYLCASSMAGARYEQYFGPGTRLTVT.

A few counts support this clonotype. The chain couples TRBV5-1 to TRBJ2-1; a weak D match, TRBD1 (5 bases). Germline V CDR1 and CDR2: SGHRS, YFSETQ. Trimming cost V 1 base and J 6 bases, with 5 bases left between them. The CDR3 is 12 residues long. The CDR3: CASSLQGNEQFF. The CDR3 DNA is TGCGCCAGCAGCTTGCAGGGCAATGAGCAGTTCTTC.

CDR3 sequence: CASSNAGTPGYEQYF. CDR3 DNA: TGCGCCAGCAGCAATGCCGGGACTCCTGGGTACGAGCAGTACTTC. The gene calls are TRBV10-1 and TRBJ2-7; D may be TRBD2 (6 bases). This CDR3 comprises 15 residues. Between the trimmed V and J ends, which lost 6 bases and 4 bases, there was a span of 19 bases. The V gene's germline CDR1 is WNHNN and CDR2 SYGVQD (reference sequence).

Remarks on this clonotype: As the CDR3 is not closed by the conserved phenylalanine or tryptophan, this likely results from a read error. CDR3 residues: CASSIGLAGGNEQFS. The CDR3 region has the DNA TGCGCCAGCAGCATAGGACTAGCGGGAGGGAATGAGCAGTTCTCC. The gene calls are TRBV5-1 and TRBJ2-1; 15 bases are shared with TRBD2. Germline lookup yields CDR1 SGHRS and CDR2 YFSETQ. The CDR3 is 15 amino acids. The V and J ends lost 4 bases and 7 bases, in that order; junction bases with no gene match: 3.

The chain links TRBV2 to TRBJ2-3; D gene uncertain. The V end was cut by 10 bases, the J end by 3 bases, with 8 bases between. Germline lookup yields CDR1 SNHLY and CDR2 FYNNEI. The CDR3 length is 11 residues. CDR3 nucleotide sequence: TGTGCCACTGGATCTACAGATACGCAGTATTTT. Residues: CATGSTDTQYF.

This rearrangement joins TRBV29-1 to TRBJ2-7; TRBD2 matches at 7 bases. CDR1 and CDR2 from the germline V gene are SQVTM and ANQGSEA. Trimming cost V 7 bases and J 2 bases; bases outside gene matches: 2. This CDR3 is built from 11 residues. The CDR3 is CSGTSAYEQYF. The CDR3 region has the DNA TGCAGCGGAACTAGCGCCTACGAGCAGTACTTC.

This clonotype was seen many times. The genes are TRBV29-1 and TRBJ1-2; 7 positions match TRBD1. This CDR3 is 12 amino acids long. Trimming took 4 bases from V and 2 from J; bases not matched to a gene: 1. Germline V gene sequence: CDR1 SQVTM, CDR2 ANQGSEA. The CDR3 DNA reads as TGCAGCGTTGTGACAGGGAACTATGGCTACACCTTC. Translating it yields CSVVTGNYGYTF.

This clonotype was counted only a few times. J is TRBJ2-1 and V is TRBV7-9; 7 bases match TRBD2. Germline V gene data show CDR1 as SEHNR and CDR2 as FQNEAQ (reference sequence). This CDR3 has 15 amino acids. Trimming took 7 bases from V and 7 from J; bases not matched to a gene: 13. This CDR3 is CASNEGGRGRNEQFF. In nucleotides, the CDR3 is TGTGCCAGCAATGAAGGAGGGAGGGGAAGGAATGAGCAGTTCTTC.

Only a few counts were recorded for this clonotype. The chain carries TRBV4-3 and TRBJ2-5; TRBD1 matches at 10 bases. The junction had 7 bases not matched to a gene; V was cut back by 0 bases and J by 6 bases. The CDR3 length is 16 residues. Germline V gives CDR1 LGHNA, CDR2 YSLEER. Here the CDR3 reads CASSQDMGQGKKTQYF. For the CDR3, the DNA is TGCGCCAGCAGCCAAGATATGGGACAGGGGAAAAAGACCCAGTACTTC.

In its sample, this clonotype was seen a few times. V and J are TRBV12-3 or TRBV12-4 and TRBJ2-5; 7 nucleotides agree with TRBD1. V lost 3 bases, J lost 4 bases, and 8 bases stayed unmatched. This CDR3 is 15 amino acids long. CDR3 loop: CASSLGTASGETQYF. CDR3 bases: TGTGCCAGCAGTTTGGGGACAGCCTCGGGAGAGACCCAGTACTTC.

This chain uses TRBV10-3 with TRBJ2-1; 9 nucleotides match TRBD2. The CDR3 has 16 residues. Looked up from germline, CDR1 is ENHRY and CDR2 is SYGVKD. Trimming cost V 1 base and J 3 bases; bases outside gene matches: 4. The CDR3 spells CAISELELAGYNEQFF. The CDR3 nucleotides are TGTGCCATCAGTGAGTTGGAACTAGCGGGCTACAATGAGCAGTTCTTC.

CDR3 bases: TGTGCCAGCAGCCCAACGACAGGGCTGAACACTGAAGCTTTCTTT. This encodes CASSPTTGLNTEAFF. The V gene is TRBV12-3 or TRBV12-4, the J gene TRBJ1-1; 7 bases align to TRBD1. This CDR3 is 15 amino acids long. J lost 0 bases, V lost 6 bases, and 7 bases had no gene match.

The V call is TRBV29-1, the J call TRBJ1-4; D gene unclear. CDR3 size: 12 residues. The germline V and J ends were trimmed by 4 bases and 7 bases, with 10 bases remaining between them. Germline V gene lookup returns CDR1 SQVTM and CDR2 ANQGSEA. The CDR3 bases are TGCAGCGTTGGGGGAAATCGTGAAAAACTGTTTTTT. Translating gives CSVGGNREKLFF. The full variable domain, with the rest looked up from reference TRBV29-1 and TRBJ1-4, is SAVISQKPSRDICQRGTSLTIQCQVDSQVTMMFWYRQQPGQSLTLIATANQGSEATYESGFVIDKFPISRPNLTFSTLTVSNMSPEDSSIYLCSVGGNREKLFFGSGTQLSVL.

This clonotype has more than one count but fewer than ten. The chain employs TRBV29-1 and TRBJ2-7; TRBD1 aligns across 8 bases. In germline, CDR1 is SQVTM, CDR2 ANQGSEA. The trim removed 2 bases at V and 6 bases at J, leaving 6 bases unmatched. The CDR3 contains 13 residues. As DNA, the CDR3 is TGCAGCGTTGAAATGGCAGGGGGCGGCGAGCAGTACTTC. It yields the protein CSVEMAGGGEQYF.